Listed here are 14 T cell receptor beta chains from one sample, sequenced in a study of cytomegalovirus exposure and HLA in healthy donors. Assay used: immunoSEQ multiplex PCR; TCRdb lists only in-frame clones, some missing. The sample records around 73,000 clones, roughly 89% being singletons. Sequences were obtained from PBMCs. The receptors were gathered from a woman under 30 in good health and CMV-seropositive.

The V and J genes are TRBV7-9 and TRBJ2-7; 8 bases align to TRBD2. Germline-derived CDR1 and CDR2 are SEHNR and FQNEAQ (reference sequence). Trimming took 5 bases from V and 2 from J; bases not matched to a gene: 5. This CDR3 comprises 14 residues. The CDR3 sequence: CASSPSGRAYEQYF. The CDR3 DNA is TGTGCCAGCAGCCCTAGCGGGCGAGCCTACGAGCAGTACTTC.

The genes are TRBV27 and TRBJ2-5; D unresolved. The germline CDR1 and CDR2 sequences are MNHEY and SMNVEV (reference sequence). CDR3 length: 14 residues. V was pared by 6 bases and J by 0 bases, with 11 bases between. For the CDR3, the DNA is TGTGCCAGCAGGGGTCTAGGAAACCAAGAGACCCAGTACTTC. Translated: CASRGLGNQETQYF.

The chain combines TRBV2 with TRBJ2-7; 11 nucleotides agree with TRBD1. The V and J ends lost 3 bases and 4 bases, in that order; junction bases with no gene match: 5. Germline CDR1 reads SNHLY; CDR2 reads FYNNEI. The CDR3 is made up of 15 amino acids. The CDR3 DNA follows: TGTGCCAGCAGTGACGGCGGACAGGGGGCGTACGAGCAGTACTTC. This gives the protein CASSDGGQGAYEQYF.

V and J are TRBV7-8 and TRBJ1-2; maybe TRBD1 (6 bases). Trimming pared 2 bases from V and 2 bases from J, leaving 9 bases between. This CDR3 has 14 amino acids. Germline V gene data show CDR1 as SGHVS and CDR2 as FQNEAQ. CDR3 sequence: CASSLIGQNYGYTF. CDR3 DNA: TGTGCCAGCAGCTTAATCGGACAGAACTATGGCTACACCTTC.

This chain uses TRBV11-2 with TRBJ2-3; D is unclear. The germline V gene has CDR1 SGHAT and CDR2 FQNNGV. This CDR3 has 11 residues. Trimming removed 2 bases from V and 7 bases from J, with 4 bases in between. The CDR3 sequence is CASSLLNTQYF. CDR3 DNA sequence: TGTGCCAGCAGCTTATTAAATACGCAGTATTTT.

J is TRBJ2-7 and V is TRBV6-1; D is possibly TRBD1 (6 bases). The CDR3 runs to 13 residues. Germline CDR1 is MNHNS and CDR2 is SASEGT. Trimming took 9 bases from V and 2 from J, leaving 14 bases between them. CDR3 nucleotide sequence: TGTGCCAGGACACAGGGATTCCCCTACGAGCAGTACTTC. Translation: CARTQGFPYEQYF.

The V and J genes are TRBV6-1 and TRBJ2-7; D remains ambiguous. The germline gives CDR1 MNHNS, CDR2 SASEGT. This CDR3 region has 13 residues. V was clipped by 3 bases and J by 1 base, with 7 bases between them. CDR3: CASSESQSYEQYF. The CDR3 DNA reads TGTGCCAGCAGTGAGTCGCAGTCCTACGAGCAGTACTTC.

The gene calls are TRBV13 and TRBJ2-1, with 10 nucleotides matching TRBD2. CDR3 length equals 17 residues. V was pared by 7 bases and J by 1 base, with 10 bases of the junction left unmatched. Germline V lookup: CDR1 PRHDT, CDR2 FYEKMQ (reference sequence). CDR3 nucleotide sequence: TGTGCCAGCACCCACTCCCAGCGGGGGGGGTCCTACAATGAGCAGTTCTTC. Its translation: CASTHSQRGGSYNEQFF.

The chain links TRBV9 to TRBJ1-2, with 9 positions matching TRBD1. V lost 0 bases to trimming and J lost 1 base; unmatched junction nucleotides: 7. Germline CDR1 reads SGDLS; CDR2 reads YYNGEE. This CDR3 is 17 amino acids long. The DNA of the CDR3 is TGTGCCAGCAGCGTAGCTCCACAGGGGGCCTATAACTATGGCTACACCTTC. This sequence encodes CASSVAPQGAYNYGYTF. The full variable domain, rest sourced from reference TRBV9 and TRBJ1-2, is DSGVTQTPKHLITATGQRVTLRCSPRSGDLSVYWYQQSLDQGLQFLIQYYNGEERAKGNILERFSAQQFPDLHSELNLSSLELGDSALYFCASSVAPQGAYNYGYTFGSGTRLTVV.

This chain connects TRBV28 to TRBJ2-1; the match to TRBD2 covers 12 bases. V shed 4 bases, J shed 3 bases, and the junction held 4 bases outside the gene matches. Germline CDR1 MDHEN, CDR2 SYDVKM. CDR3 length equals 16 residues. CDR3 sequence (DNA): TGTGCCAGCAGTTCCCCTAGCGGGAGGGACTACAATGAGCAGTTCTTC. Its protein product is CASSSPSGRDYNEQFF.

The V call is TRBV27, the J call TRBJ2-7; 10 nucleotides agree with TRBD2. Germline-derived CDR1 and CDR2 are MNHEY and SMNVEV (reference sequence). The CDR3 length is 17 residues. V lost 0 bases, J lost 4 bases, and 9 bases stayed unmatched. CDR3 nucleotide sequence: TGTGCCAGCAGTTTATCGATCCCTAGCGGGAGCCCGTACGAGCAGTACTTC. Amino acid sequence: CASSLSIPSGSPYEQYF.

This chain connects TRBV9 to TRBJ2-1; 7 positions agree with TRBD2. From germline, CDR1 is SGDLS and CDR2 YYNGEE. V lost 1 base to trimming and J lost 1 base; unmatched junction nucleotides: 5. This CDR3 spans 16 amino acids. CDR3 amino acids: CASSVTAGESYNEQFF. CDR3 sequence (DNA): TGTGCCAGCAGCGTAACGGCGGGGGAGTCCTACAATGAGCAGTTCTTC.

The chain employs TRBV4-1 and TRBJ2-2; 8 bases agree with TRBD2. Looked up from germline, CDR1 is MGHRA and CDR2 is YSYEKL. The CDR3 extends over 15 amino acids. V was clipped by 6 bases and J by 4 bases; unmatched bases: 7. The CDR3 region is CASSPSGSGTGELFF. As DNA, the CDR3 is TGCGCCAGCAGTCCGAGCGGGAGCGGCACCGGGGAGCTGTTTTTT.

The rearrangement uses TRBV7-9 and TRBJ1-2, with D hard to call. The length of the CDR3 is 14 residues. V gave up 0 bases and J gave up 6 bases, with 11 bases separating them. Germline lookup yields CDR1 SEHNR and CDR2 FQNEAQ (reference sequence). The CDR3 loop reads CASSLAGGRHGYTF. The CDR3 nucleotides are TGTGCCAGCAGCTTAGCGGGAGGGCGCCATGGCTACACCTTC.